Listed below are T cell receptor beta chains from one sample, sequenced in a study of beta chain features in type 1 diabetes. Clones were sequenced by immunoSEQ multiplex PCR, and TCRdb holds only the in-frame ones, with some missing. The repertoire holds just over 600,000 clones, with around a sixth as singletons. Sequencing was done on a sample of naive CD4+ T cells from blood. These receptors were collected from a man between 18 and 35 years old in good health. CDR3s include the opening cysteine and the closing phenylalanine or tryptophan. D genes are given only for firm matches. For some rows the clone size is stated as once, few or many, or as a class when expanded; others skip it.

d_call	clone_size	v_call	j_call	cdr3_length	cdr3_nt	cdr3_aa
NA	NA	TRBV6-5	TRBJ1-1	15	TGTGCCAGCAGTCCTGCCGGTGGGGCGAACACTGAAGCTTTCTTT	CASSPAGGANTEAFF
TRBD2	few	TRBV12-5	TRBJ2-1	15	TGTGCTAGTGGTTTGGTAACGGGGGGGCTGAATGAGCAGTTCTTC	CASGLVTGGLNEQFF
NA	few	TRBV18	TRBJ2-4	14	TGTGCCAGCTCACCACAGGGGGCCAAAAACATTCAGTACTTC	CASSPQGAKNIQYF
TRBD1	NA	TRBV7-8	TRBJ2-2	16	TGTGCCAGTGTCCTCCGGGACAGGTTGGTCACCGGGGAGCTGTTTTTT	CASVLRDRLVTGELFF
NA	NA	TRBV5-1	TRBJ2-2	15	TGCGCCAGCAGCTTCACTCCTCTGAACACCGGGGAGCTGTTTTTT	CASSFTPLNTGELFF
TRBD2	few	TRBV4-3	TRBJ2-1	13	TGCGCCAGCAGCCAAGGGGGAGGGAGTGAGCAGTTCTTC	CASSQGGGSEQFF
NA	few	TRBV14	TRBJ2-7	10	TGTGCCAGCAGAATATACGAGCAGTACTTC	CASRIYEQYF
TRBD1	few	TRBV10-3	TRBJ2-5	16	TGTGCCATCAGCGACCTAGGGACAGGGGGAAGGGAGACCCAGTACTTC	CAISDLGTGGRETQYF
TRBD1	NA	TRBV6-6	TRBJ1-2	14	TGTGCCAGCAGAAACCTGGACAGGGTGGATGGCTACACCTTC	CASRNLDRVDGYTF
NA	NA	TRBV5-1	TRBJ1-1	14	TGCGCCAGCAGCTTAGAAGGGCAGAACACTGAAGCTTTCTTT	CASSLEGQNTEAFF
NA	NA	TRBV5-1	TRBJ2-5	15	TGCGCCAGCAGCGTCCAGTCCAGAAGCCAAGAGACCCAGTACTTC	CASSVQSRSQETQYF
TRBD1	few	TRBV4-1	TRBJ2-7	16	TGCGCCAGCAGCCAGGCGACAGGGGGGATACTCTACGAGCAGTACTTC	CASSQATGGILYEQYF
NA	NA	TRBV7-2	TRBJ1-1	14	TGTGCCAGCAGCTCCGGACTTTCCGGGGCTGAAGCTTTCTTT	CASSSGLSGAEAFF
TRBD1	few	TRBV7-9	TRBJ1-4	15	TGTGCCAGCAGCTTTGACAGGGCAACTAATGAAAAACTGTTTTTT	CASSFDRATNEKLFF
NA	NA	TRBV5-4	TRBJ2-5	14	TGTGCCAGCAGCTTAGAGCCTAGTGTGAAGACCCAGTACTTC	CASSLEPSVKTQYF
NA	NA	TRBV5-1	TRBJ1-1	11	TGCGCCAGCAGCGACCAGAGGGGCGCTTTCTTT	CASSDQRGAFF
TRBD1	NA	TRBV5-6	TRBJ1-4	14	TGTGCCAGCAGCCGACAGGGACCTAATGAAAAACTGTTTTTT	CASSRQGPNEKLFF
NA	NA	TRBV6-5	TRBJ1-5	15	TGTGCCAGCAGTTACAGGGGACTTAGCAATCAGCCCCAGCATTTT	CASSYRGLSNQPQHF
NA	few	TRBV18	TRBJ1-5	15	TGTGCCAGCTCACGACGCGGACAGCCTCTCTGGCCCCAGCATTTT	CASSRRGQPLWPQHF
NA	few	TRBV27	TRBJ2-1	12	TGTGCCAGCAGTCGGACTACTTATGAGCAGTTCTTC	CASSRTTYEQFF
NA	NA	TRBV12-2	TRBJ2-6	14	TGTGCAGCCGATTGGGGGGCGGCCACCAACGTCCTGACTTTC	CAADWGAATNVLTF
NA	NA	TRBV9	TRBJ1-2	16	TGTGCCAGCAGCGGTACTGAGAGGGGCAGTTCTACAGGCTACACCTTC	CASSGTERGSSTGYTF
NA	few	TRBV5-1	TRBJ1-1	11	TGCGCCAGCGTGGGGGCCACTGAAGCTTTCTTT	CASVGATEAFF
TRBD1	few	TRBV15	TRBJ1-2	17	TGTGCCACCAGCTCCGGGGGGACAGGGCCTGTTCGGTATGGCTACACCTTC	CATSSGGTGPVRYGYTF
NA	few	TRBV9	TRBJ2-3	14	TGTGCCAGCAGCGTAGAAGGATTCACAGATACGCAGTATTTT	CASSVEGFTDTQYF
NA	few	TRBV23-1	TRBJ2-5	14	TGCGCCAGCAGTCCCCGCAGGGGGGGAGAGACCCAGTACTTC	CASSPRRGGETQYF
NA	few	TRBV7-2	TRBJ2-3	16	TGTGCCAGCAGCCCTCCGGGACGCCCGAGCGCAGATACGCAGTATTTT	CASSPPGRPSADTQYF
NA	few	TRBV7-2	TRBJ2-7	12	TGTGCCAGCAGCTTCAGTACCTACGAGCAGTACTTC	CASSFSTYEQYF
NA	few	TRBV20-1	TRBJ2-5	11	TGCAGTGCTAGCTTGGTGGGGGAGCAGTACTTC	CSASLVGEQYF
NA	NA	TRBV18	TRBJ1-2	17	TGTGCCAGCTCACCAACCGACATGGCCGTAGTTAACTATGGCTACACCTTC	CASSPTDMAVVNYGYTF